This TCR beta chain was profiled in a study of identical twins. Via MiXCR, TCRdb re-called the 5' RACE reads, giving one row per CDR3 protein. Here the sample spans about 570,000 distinct CDR3 sequences, roughly 9.5% being singletons. Only healthy Caucasians were enrolled as donors. This clonotype showed up many times. Its specificity is not known. General observations from the study: Out-of-frame beta chain sequences displayed weaker excess sharing between twins. For cord blood, abundant beta clonotypes had fewer insertions, unlike memory repertoires, which showed none.

Germline V gene data show CDR1 as SGHAT and CDR2 as FQNNGV. Trimming took 0 bases from V and 7 from J, leaving 4 bases between them. CDR3 length equals 12 residues. These data were also filed under a second study, of yellow fever vaccine responses in identical twins. That report adds: Reported findings indicate that twins' vaccine T cell responses seemed partially convergent, partially personalized.

The sequencing sample was made of PBMCs. This chain links TRBV11-2 with TRBJ2-1; D gene ambiguous. The receptor's source is a woman aged 18-29 years in good health. CDR3: CASSLELNEQFF. In nucleotides, the CDR3 is TGTGCCAGCAGCTTAGAATTAAATGAGCAGTTCTTC.